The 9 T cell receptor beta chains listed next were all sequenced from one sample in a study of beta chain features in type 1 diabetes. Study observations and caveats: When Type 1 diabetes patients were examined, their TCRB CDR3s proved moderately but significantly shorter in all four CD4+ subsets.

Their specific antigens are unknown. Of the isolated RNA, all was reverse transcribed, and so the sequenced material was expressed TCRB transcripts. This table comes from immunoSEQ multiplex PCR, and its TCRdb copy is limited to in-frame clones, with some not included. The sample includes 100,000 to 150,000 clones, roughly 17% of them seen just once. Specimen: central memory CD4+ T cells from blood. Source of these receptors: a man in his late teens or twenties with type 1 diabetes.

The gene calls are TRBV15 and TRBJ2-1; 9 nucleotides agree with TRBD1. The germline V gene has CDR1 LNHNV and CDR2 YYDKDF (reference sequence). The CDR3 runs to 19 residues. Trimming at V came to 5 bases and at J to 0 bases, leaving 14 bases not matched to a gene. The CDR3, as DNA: TGTGCCACCAGCTCCCCCGGGACAGGGATCCCCAGCTCCTACAATGAGCAGTTCTTC. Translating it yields CATSSPGTGIPSSYNEQFF. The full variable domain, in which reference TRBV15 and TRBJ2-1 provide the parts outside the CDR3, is DAMVIQNPRYQVTQFGKPVTLSCSQTLNHNVMYWYQQKSSQAPKLLFHYYDKDFNNEADTPDNFQSRRPNTSFCFLDIRSPGLGDTAMYLCATSSPGTGIPSSYNEQFFGPGTRLTVL.

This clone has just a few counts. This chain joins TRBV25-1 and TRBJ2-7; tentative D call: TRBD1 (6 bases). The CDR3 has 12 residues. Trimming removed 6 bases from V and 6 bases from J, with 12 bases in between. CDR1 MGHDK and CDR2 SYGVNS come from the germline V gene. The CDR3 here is CASSKGVGEQYF. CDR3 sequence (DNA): TGTGCCAGCAGCAAGGGGGTGGGCGAGCAGTACTTC.

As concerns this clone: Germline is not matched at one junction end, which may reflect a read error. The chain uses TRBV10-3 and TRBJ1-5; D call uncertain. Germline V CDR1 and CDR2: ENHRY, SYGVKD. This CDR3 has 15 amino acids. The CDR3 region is CASSYPMGGNQPQHF. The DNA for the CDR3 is TGTGCCAGCAGTTACCCGATGGGTGGCAATCAGCCCCAGCATTTT.

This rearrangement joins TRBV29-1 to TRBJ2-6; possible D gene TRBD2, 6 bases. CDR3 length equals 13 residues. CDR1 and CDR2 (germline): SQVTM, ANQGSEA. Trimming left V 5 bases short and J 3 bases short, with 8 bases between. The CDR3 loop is CSVPGDGANVLTF. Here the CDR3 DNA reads TGCAGCGTTCCGGGAGATGGGGCCAACGTCCTGACTTTC.

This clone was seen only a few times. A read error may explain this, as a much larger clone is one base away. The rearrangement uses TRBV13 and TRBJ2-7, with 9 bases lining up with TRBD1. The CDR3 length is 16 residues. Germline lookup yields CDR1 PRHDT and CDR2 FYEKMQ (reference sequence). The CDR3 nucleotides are TGTGCCCGCAGCCTCAACCGGGACAGGGAATCCTACGAGCAGTACTTC. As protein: CARSLNRDRESYEQYF.

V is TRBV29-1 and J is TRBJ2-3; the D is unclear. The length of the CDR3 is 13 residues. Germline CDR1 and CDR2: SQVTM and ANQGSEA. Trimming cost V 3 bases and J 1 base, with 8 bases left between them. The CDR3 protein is CSVDNPGTDTQYF. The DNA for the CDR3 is TGCAGCGTTGATAACCCGGGCACAGATACGCAGTATTTT.

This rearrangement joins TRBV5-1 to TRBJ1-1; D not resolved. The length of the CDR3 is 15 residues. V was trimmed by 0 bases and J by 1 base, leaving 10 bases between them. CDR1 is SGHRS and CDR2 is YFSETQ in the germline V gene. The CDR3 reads CASSLAEGWNTEAFF. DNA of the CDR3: TGCGCCAGCAGCTTGGCCGAAGGCTGGAACACTGAAGCTTTCTTT.

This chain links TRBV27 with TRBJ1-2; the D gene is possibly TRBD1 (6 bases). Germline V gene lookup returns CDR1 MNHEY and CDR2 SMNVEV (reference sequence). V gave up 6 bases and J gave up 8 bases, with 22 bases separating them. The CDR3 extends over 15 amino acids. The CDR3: CASRGVGRVTGGYTF. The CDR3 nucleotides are TGTGCCAGCAGGGGAGTAGGGAGGGTGACAGGCGGCTACACCTTC.

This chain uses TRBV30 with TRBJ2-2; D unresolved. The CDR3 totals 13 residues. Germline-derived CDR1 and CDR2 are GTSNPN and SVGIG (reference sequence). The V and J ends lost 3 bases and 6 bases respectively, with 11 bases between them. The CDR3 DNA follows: TGTGCCTGGAGATATGGCGAGGCCGGGGAGCTGTTTTTT. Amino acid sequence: CAWRYGEAGELFF.